The present entry profiles one T cell receptor beta chain with its context. Its antigen is not identified. Looked up from germline, CDR1 is SGHRS and CDR2 is YFSETQ. The CDR3 spans 15 residues. V lost 0 bases, J lost 0 bases, and 10 bases lay in between. Assay: immunoSEQ multiplex PCR; the TCRdb copy retains only in-frame clones and omits some. The repertoire holds under 80,000 clones, with 80% to 95% as singletons. This sample was taken from a study of graft-versus-host responses after intestinal transplantation. Study results and limitations: The marrow of recipients harbored GvH clones, and ileum or blood showed some of them first.

Sequenced here: PBMCs, sampled 98 days after intestinal transplantation. The receptor's source is a human patient who received an intestinal transplant, so some T cells may come from the graft donor. The chain uses TRBV5-1 and TRBJ2-7, with D perhaps matching TRBD1 (6 bases). This CDR3 is CASSLGTEFSYEQYF. The CDR3 DNA is TGCGCCAGCAGCTTGGGGACAGAGTTCTCCTACGAGCAGTACTTC.